This passage covers 11 T cell receptor beta chains from one sample sequenced in a study of T-cell reconstitution after alpha-beta-depleted transplantation in children. Construction of the TCRbeta library involved unique molecular identifiers. TCRdb reanalysed the PCR reads using MiXCR and keeps one entry per CDR3 protein. The repertoire holds hundreds of thousands of distinct CDR3 sequences, with about 15% as singletons. This specimen was PBMCs from the stem cell graft donor, taken from the stem cell graft. The receptors here all came from a human donor who donated a stem cell graft to a child with acute myeloid leukemia.

This clonotype was seen many times. The chain couples TRBV5-1 to TRBJ2-2; no firm D call. Trimming took off 1 base at V and 6 bases at J, with 7 bases between the two ends. Germline CDR1 reads SGHRS; CDR2 reads YFSETQ. The CDR3 contains 13 residues. CDR3 sequence reads: CASSLIGAGELFF. The CDR3 region has the DNA TGCGCCAGCAGCTTGATCGGCGCCGGGGAGCTGTTTTTT.

The table lists this clonotype with a few counts. The chain employs TRBV5-6 and TRBJ1-1; D uncertain. This CDR3 has 14 residues. V shed 1 base and J shed 4 bases, with 11 bases lying between them. The germline gives CDR1 SGHDT, CDR2 YYEEEE. CDR3 in amino acids: CASSLRGVSTEAFF. CDR3 DNA sequence: TGTGCCAGCAGCTTGCGGGGAGTAAGCACTGAAGCTTTCTTT.

There are many counts of this clonotype. The gene calls are TRBV5-1 and TRBJ1-1, with D perhaps matching TRBD1 (6 bases). This CDR3 contains 15 residues. The V gene's germline CDR1 is SGHRS and CDR2 YFSETQ. V lost 0 bases and J 3 bases, leaving 12 bases between the germline ends. CDR3 in DNA: TGCGCCAGCAGCTTGGTCCAGGGGTTGGACACTGAAGCTTTCTTT. Translated, it gives CASSLVQGLDTEAFF.

The chain carries TRBV11-2 and TRBJ2-7; 11 nucleotides match TRBD2. The CDR3 runs to 18 residues. The ends lost 6 bases at V and 2 bases at J; junction bases unmatched: 15. The germline V gene encodes CDR1 SGHAT and CDR2 FQNNGV. The CDR3 here is CASSNRSTSGAKTYEQYV. Written as DNA, the CDR3 is TGTGCCAGCAGTAACCGGTCGACTAGCGGGGCCAAGACCTACGAGCAGTACGTC.

This clonotype was found many times. This sequence joins TRBV20-1 and TRBJ2-3; 7 bases fit TRBD2. The CDR3 consists of 14 residues. Germline loops: CDR1 DFQATT, CDR2 SNEGSKA (reference sequence). Trimming removed 6 bases from V and 3 bases from J; junction bases left unmatched: 9. The CDR3 region has the DNA TGCAGTGCGGCGGGGGTCTCTTTGACAGATACGCAGTATTTT. Its translation: CSAAGVSLTDTQYF.

V and J are TRBV5-1 and TRBJ1-6, with D perhaps matching TRBD1 (5 bases). The V end was cut by 4 bases, the J end by 9 bases, with 20 bases between. This CDR3 has 16 amino acids. CDR1 SGHRS and CDR2 YFSETQ come from the germline V gene. The CDR3 reads CASSPTPDGTGSPLHF. The DNA of the CDR3 is TGCGCCAGCAGCCCAACACCTGACGGGACGGGTTCACCCCTCCACTTT.

In its sample, this clonotype was seen many times. The CDR3 region has the DNA TGTGCCACCAGCGGAAGAGACAGGGGAGACACTGAAGCTTTCTTT. Translating gives CATSGRDRGDTEAFF. The J gene is TRBJ1-1, the V gene TRBV15, with TRBD1 identical over 8 bases. Germline loops: CDR1 LNHNV, CDR2 YYDKDF (reference sequence). Trimming cost V 5 bases and J 3 bases; bases outside gene matches: 8. This CDR3 has 15 residues.

This chain joins TRBV12-3 or TRBV12-4 and TRBJ2-1; D is perhaps TRBD1 (6 bases). The CDR3 spans 13 residues. Trimming shortened V by 11 bases and J by 8 bases, and 19 bases separated the two germline ends. The CDR3 here is CASLLDRHHEQFF. CDR3 nucleotides: TGTGCCTCCCTCCTTGACAGGCATCATGAGCAGTTCTTC.

To note about this clonotype: Given the absence of the conserved phenylalanine or tryptophan at the CDR3 end, a read error is likely. V usage is TRBV4-2 and J usage is TRBJ2-3; TRBD2 aligns across 10 bases. The J segment lost 2 bases and the V segment lost 1 base, leaving 6 bases of the junction unmatched. This CDR3 spans 17 amino acids. From germline, CDR1 is LGHNA and CDR2 YNFKEQ. CDR3: CASSQGPAGGPTDTQYS. CDR3 coding DNA: TGTGCCAGCAGCCAAGGGCCAGCGGGGGGGCCCACAGATACGCAGTATTCT.

The V gene is TRBV5-1, the J gene TRBJ1-5; no clear D gene. The germline V and J ends were trimmed by 4 bases and 4 bases, with 15 bases remaining between them. In germline, CDR1 is SGHRS, CDR2 YFSETQ. The CDR3 contains 15 residues. CDR3 sequence reads: CASSLSPGLNQPQHF. DNA of the CDR3: TGCGCCAGCAGCCTCTCGCCGGGTTTGAATCAGCCCCAGCATTTT.

This clonotype was counted ten times or more. The CDR3 spells CSVVGLVLYNEQFF. As DNA, the CDR3 is TGCAGCGTTGTTGGGCTAGTGCTCTACAATGAGCAGTTCTTC. V is TRBV29-1 and J is TRBJ2-1; D unresolved. V gave up 4 bases and J gave up 3 bases, with 13 bases separating them. The germline V gene encodes CDR1 SQVTM and CDR2 ANQGSEA. CDR3 length: 14 amino acids.